A selection of T cell receptor beta chains follows, all from one sample in a study of cytomegalovirus exposure and HLA in healthy donors. Repertoires were generated with immunoSEQ multiplex PCR, while TCRdb's copy carries only in-frame clones and drops some. Here the sample spans 110,000 or so clones, about four fifths being singletons. Sequencing input: PBMCs. The receptors were sampled from a woman between 18 and 30 years old in good health and CMV-seronegative. CDR3s include the opening cysteine and the closing phenylalanine or tryptophan. D genes are given only for firm matches. The listing skips clone size in some rows; elsewhere it reads once, few, many or a size class.

. | TRBJ2-1 | TRBV19 | TRBD2 | CASSTIAGPRYNEQFF | TGTGCCAGTAGTACGATAGCGGGACCCAGATACAATGAGCAGTTCTTC
. | TRBJ2-3 | TRBV13 | . | CASSLLGGTQYF | TGTGCCAGCAGCCTACTTGGGGGGACGCAGTATTTT
. | TRBJ2-3 | TRBV11-2 | TRBD2 | CASSLGASGGSTDTQYF | TGTGCCAGCAGCTTAGGGGCTAGCGGGGGTAGCACAGATACGCAGTATTTT
. | TRBJ2-1 | TRBV28 | . | CASSTWNEQFF | TGTGCCAGTTCGACTTGGAATGAGCAGTTCTTC
. | TRBJ2-4 | TRBV7-8 | . | CASSPGPGGNIQYF | TGTGCCAGCAGTCCTGGGCCGGGCGGGAACATTCAGTACTTC
. | TRBJ2-5 | TRBV2 | . | CASSDYVETQYF | TGTGCCAGCAGTGACTACGTAGAGACCCAGTACTTC
. | TRBJ1-2 | TRBV5-4 | . | CASSLAGNLYGYTF | TGTGCCAGCAGCTTGGCAGGGAACCTCTATGGCTACACCTTC
few | TRBJ2-5 | TRBV29-1 | . | CSYGGGVGETQYF | TGCAGCTACGGGGGTGGGGTAGGAGAGACCCAGTACTTC
. | TRBJ1-4 | TRBV15 | TRBD1 | CATSRDVGQATNEKLFF | TGTGCCACCAGCAGAGATGTGGGACAGGCAACTAATGAAAAACTGTTTTTT
. | TRBJ2-1 | TRBV11-3 | TRBD1 | CASSLTGGPSYNEQFF | TGTGCCAGCAGTTTAACAGGGGGACCCTCCTACAATGAGCAGTTCTTC
. | TRBJ2-7 | TRBV5-1 | . | CASSLDRFEQYF | TGCGCCAGCAGCTTGGACAGGTTCGAGCAGTACTTC
. | TRBJ2-3 | TRBV4-3 | TRBD2 | CASSQETSGGGDTQYF | TGCGCCAGCAGCCAAGAAACTAGCGGGGGGGGTGATACGCAGTATTTT
. | TRBJ1-6 | TRBV9 | . | CASSVEERPPLHF | TGTGCCAGCAGCGTAGAGGAGAGGCCACCCCTCCACTTT
. | TRBJ1-2 | TRBV4-1 | TRBD1 | CASSPPGGEEYGYTF | TGCGCCAGCAGCCCTCCAGGGGGCGAGGAATATGGCTACACCTTC
. | TRBJ1-4 | TRBV18 | . | CASSDPGHVNEKLFF | TGTGCCAGCTCGGATCCGGGACACGTTAATGAAAAACTGTTTTTT
. | TRBJ1-1 | TRBV5-4 | . | CASSLESQDTEAFF | TGTGCCAGCAGCTTGGAATCCCAGGACACTGAAGCTTTCTTT
. | TRBJ2-1 | TRBV5-5 | TRBD1 | CASTDRVEVYNEQFF | TGTGCCAGCACCGACAGGGTAGAGGTCTACAATGAGCAGTTCTTC
. | TRBJ1-6 | TRBV19 | TRBD1 | CASSIQGANSPLHF | TGTGCCAGTAGTATACAGGGGGCTAATTCACCCCTCCACTTT
. | TRBJ2-5 | TRBV2 | TRBD2 | CASRMGLAGVQTQYF | TGTGCCAGCAGAATGGGACTAGCGGGGGTGCAGACCCAGTACTTC
few | TRBJ1-1 | TRBV27 | . | CASSLSGGGNTEAFF | TGTGCCAGCAGTTTATCGGGAGGGGGGAACACTGAAGCTTTCTTT
. | TRBJ1-1 | TRBV4-3 | . | CASSLVSGLNTEAFF | TGCGCCAGCAGCCTGGTGTCAGGGCTGAACACTGAAGCTTTCTTT
. | TRBJ1-2 | TRBV11-2 | TRBD1 | CASSSDRGQGYGYTF | TGTGCCAGCAGCTCTGACAGGGGGCAAGGATATGGCTACACCTTC
. | TRBJ2-5 | TRBV7-2 | TRBD2 | CASSSGGGGETQYF | TGTGCCAGCAGCTCCGGGGGGGGCGGGGAGACCCAGTACTTC
. | TRBJ1-1 | TRBV21-1 | . | CASSPTDRSTEAFF | TGTGCCAGCAGCCCTACGGACAGGAGCACTGAAGCTTTCTTT
. | TRBJ1-1 | TRBV27 | . | CASSSSENTEAFF | TGTGCCAGCAGTTCCAGCGAGAACACTGAAGCTTTCTTT
few | TRBJ1-5 | TRBV30 | . | CAWSVPREGLSQPQHF | TGTGCCTGGAGTGTACCCCGCGAGGGTTTAAGTCAGCCCCAGCATTTT
. | TRBJ1-1 | TRBV28 | TRBD1 | CASTRTGSNEAFF | TGTGCCAGCACCAGGACAGGGTCGAATGAAGCTTTCTTT
. | TRBJ2-7 | TRBV4-1 | . | CASSQGLVSYEQYF | TGCGCCAGCAGCCAAGGGCTTGTCTCCTACGAGCAGTACTTC
once | TRBJ1-1 | TRBV5-1 | . | CASSQGPTEAFF | TGCGCCAGCAGCCAGGGTCCCACTGAAGCTTTCTTT
. | TRBJ2-1 | TRBV7-9 | . | CASRVGGDEQFF | TGTGCCAGCAGGGTCGGCGGGGATGAGCAGTTCTTC
. | TRBJ2-2 | TRBV7-2 | TRBD1 | CASSLGQGGGGELFF | TGTGCCAGCAGCTTAGGACAGGGGGGCGGTGGGGAGCTGTTTTTT
. | TRBJ1-1 | TRBV6-1 | TRBD1 | CASSGGTGVYAFF | TGTGCCAGCAGTGGGGGGACAGGGGTATATGCTTTCTTT
once | TRBJ1-2 | TRBV5-5 | . | CASSLSRGLDGYTF | TGTGCCAGCAGCTTGTCGCGAGGATTGGATGGCTACACCTTC
. | TRBJ1-3 | TRBV28 | . | CASSLSRGRNTIYF | TGTGCCAGCAGTCTATCCCGGGGGAGAAACACCATATATTTT
. | TRBJ1-1 | TRBV10-2 | . | CASCGTVNTEAFF | TGCGCCAGCTGCGGGACGGTGAACACTGAAGCTTTCTTT
once | TRBJ2-4 | TRBV7-2 | . | CASSFRGAKNIQYF | TGTGCCAGCAGCTTCAGGGGTGCCAAAAACATTCAGTACTTC
. | TRBJ2-6 | TRBV2 | . | CASSVADFILSGANVLTF | TGTGCCAGCAGTGTGGCCGACTTTATACTCTCTGGGGCCAACGTCCTGACTTTC
once | TRBJ2-7 | TRBV5-6 | TRBD2 | CASSSGSGLYEQYF | TGTGCCAGCAGCTCCGGTAGCGGGCTATACGAGCAGTACTTC
. | TRBJ2-1 | TRBV15 | . | CATHASGEHEQFF | TGTGCCACCCACGCCTCCGGGGAGCATGAGCAGTTCTTC
. | TRBJ2-1 | TRBV6-6 | TRBD2 | CASSVLAGGANDEQFF | TGTGCCAGCAGTGTATTAGCGGGAGGTGCTAACGATGAGCAGTTCTTC
. | TRBJ2-5 | TRBV6-1 | . | CASRTAEGTQYF | TGTGCCAGCAGAACGGCGGAAGGGACCCAGTACTTC
. | TRBJ2-3 | TRBV29-1 | . | CSERLEVTDTQYF | TGCAGCGAACGATTAGAGGTTACAGATACGCAGTATTTT
. | TRBJ2-1 | TRBV1 | . | CTSSQGASGDEQFF | TGCACCAGCAGCCAAGGTGCTAGCGGCGATGAGCAGTTCTTC
. | TRBJ1-1 | TRBV5-6 | . | CASSLPSGNTEAFF | TGTGCCAGCAGCTTACCCTCAGGAAACACTGAAGCTTTCTTT